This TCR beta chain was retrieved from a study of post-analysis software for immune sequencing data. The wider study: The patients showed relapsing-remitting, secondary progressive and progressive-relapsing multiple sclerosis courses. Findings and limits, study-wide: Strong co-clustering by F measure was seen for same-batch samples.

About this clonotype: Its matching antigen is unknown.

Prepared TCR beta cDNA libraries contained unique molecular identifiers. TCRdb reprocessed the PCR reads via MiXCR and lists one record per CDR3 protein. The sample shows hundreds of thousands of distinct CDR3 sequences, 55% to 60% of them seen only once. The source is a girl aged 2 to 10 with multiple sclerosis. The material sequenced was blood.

CDR3 loop: CASSLGGWDNRYNEQFF. The CDR3 bases are TGCGCCAGCAGCTTGGGGGGCTGGGACAACCGCTACAATGAGCAGTTCTTC. The rearrangement uses TRBV5-1 and TRBJ2-1, with a weak D call TRBD1 (6 bases). Looked up from germline, CDR1 is SGHRS and CDR2 is YFSETQ. Trimming took off 0 bases at V and 3 bases at J, with 16 bases between the two ends. The CDR3 runs to 17 residues.